This record concerns one T cell receptor (beta chain) sequence. Its antigen is unidentified. The data were taken from a study of shared clonotypes between healthy human individuals. Study overall: Three CD4 naive, three CD4 memory, two CD8 naive and one CD8 memory plate were used per donor. Broader study findings: Shared across a few donors were roughly 4.7% of the naive CD4 clonotypes.

Profiled with immunoSEQ multiplex PCR; TCRdb holds only in-frame clones, not every one. This sample has more than 1.2 million clones, with less than 99% found just once. Germline-derived CDR1 and CDR2 are MDHEN and SYDVKM. Trimming shortened V by 8 bases and J by 4 bases, and 8 bases separated the two germline ends. This CDR3 spans 12 amino acids. The specimen was naive CD4+ T cells sorted from blood. Subset denoted: CD45RA+ positively selected. The chain combines TRBV28 with TRBJ2-2; D not resolved. This sequence originates from a man aged 25-45 years in good health. This chain's CDR3 is CASSQPTGELFF. The CDR3 nucleotides are TGTGCCAGCTCTCAGCCCACCGGGGAGCTGTTTTTT.